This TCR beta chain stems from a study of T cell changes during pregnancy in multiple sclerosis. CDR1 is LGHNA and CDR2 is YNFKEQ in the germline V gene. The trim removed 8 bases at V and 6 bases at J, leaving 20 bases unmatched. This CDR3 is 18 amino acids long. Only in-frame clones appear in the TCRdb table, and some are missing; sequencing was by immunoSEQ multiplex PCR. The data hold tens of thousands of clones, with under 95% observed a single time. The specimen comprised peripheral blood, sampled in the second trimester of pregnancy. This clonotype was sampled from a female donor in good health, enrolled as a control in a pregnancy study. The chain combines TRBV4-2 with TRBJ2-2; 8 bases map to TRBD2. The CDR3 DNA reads TGTGCCAGCCGGGGGGGGGCTCGAGGGAGGGCCGTCGCCGGGGAGCTGTTTTTT. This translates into CASRGGARGRAVAGELFF.